These 12 T cell receptor beta chains came from one sample sequenced in a study of T cells in Graves' hyperthyroidism and ophthalmopathy (dated by TCRdb to between 2018 and 2020). Library prep was done by multiplex PCR. TCRdb records Illumina HiSeq 2000 as the sequencer. Amplification of TCR beta CDR3 regions was carried out from RNA transcripts. For the first round of RT-PCR on the TCR CDR3, the HTBI primer set was used together with the Qiagen OneStep RT-PCR kit. Using fastp trimming at Q25 and MiXCR clonotype assembly, TCRdb reanalyzed the public sequencing data and kept in-frame beta chains. Rows with one shared CDR3 protein collapse into an entry with the most common genes and DNA. Within this sample are 400,000 to 550,000 distinct CDR3 sequences, with about an eighth of them counted one time only. The ten largest clones take up around 17% of the sample. Specimen: blood. The source of these receptors is a woman under 30 with Graves' hyperthyroidism.

This clonotype was counted between two and nine times. The chain is built from TRBV30 and TRBJ1-1; D not certain. Trimming cost V 0 bases and J 2 bases, with 10 bases left between them. Per the germline V gene, CDR1 is GTSNPN and CDR2 is SVGIG (reference sequence). The CDR3 totals 14 residues. As DNA, the CDR3 is TGTGCCTGGAGTGTACACGCACCTAACACTGAAGCTTTCTTT. This encodes CAWSVHAPNTEAFF. The whole variable domain, filled in from reference TRBV30 and TRBJ1-1, reads SQTIHQWPATLVQPVGSPLSLECTVEGTSNPNLYWYRQAAGRGLQLLFYSVGIGQISSEVPQNLSASRPQDRQFILSSKKLLLSDSGFYLCAWSVHAPNTEAFFGQGTRLTVV.

V is TRBV30 and J is TRBJ2-3; TRBD1 aligns across 8 bases. The ends lost 3 bases at V and 2 bases at J; junction bases unmatched: 4. Germline CDR1 reads GTSNPN; CDR2 reads SVGIG (reference sequence). This CDR3 is built from 14 residues. The CDR3 loop reads CAWRGTGFTDTQYF. The CDR3 nucleotides read TGTGCCTGGAGGGGGACAGGTTTCACAGATACGCAGTATTTT.

The sample holds many counts of this clonotype. The chain recombines TRBV27 with TRBJ2-1; D possibly corresponds to TRBD2 (6 bases). V shed 5 bases and J shed 9 bases, with 17 bases lying between them. The CDR3 sequence is 14 residues long. The germline gives CDR1 MNHEY, CDR2 SMNVEV (reference sequence). Written as DNA, the CDR3 is TGTGCCAGCAGTAGACCCGGGACTTCCTTTGAGCAGTTCTTC. It is translated as CASSRPGTSFEQFF.

This clonotype came up many times. The CDR3 sequence is CASSSQVPSYGYTF. CDR3 nucleotides: TGTGCCAGCAGTTCCCAGGTACCGTCCTATGGCTACACCTTC. The chain links TRBV12-3 or TRBV12-4 to TRBJ1-2; the D is unclear. V dropped 4 bases and J dropped 4 bases, with 13 bases sitting between them. There are 14 residues in the CDR3.

The table lists this clonotype with a few counts. The V gene is TRBV29-1, the J gene TRBJ2-2; 8 positions match TRBD1. Germline V CDR1 and CDR2: SQVTM, ANQGSEA. The length of the CDR3 is 12 residues. Trimming cost V 7 bases and J 7 bases; bases outside gene matches: 5. CDR3 protein: CSGTGFGGELFF. The CDR3 nucleotides read TGCAGCGGGACAGGGTTCGGCGGGGAGCTGTTTTTT.

This clonotype came up many times. The chain combines TRBV6-1 with TRBJ2-7, with D tentatively TRBD1 (6 bases). The CDR3 is made up of 13 amino acids. Trimming took 4 bases from V and 2 from J, leaving 9 bases between them. Germline loops: CDR1 MNHNS, CDR2 SASEGT. The DNA of the CDR3 is TGTGCCAGCAGTGTACAGGGAGCCTACGAGCAGTACTTC. Translating it yields CASSVQGAYEQYF.

V gene TRBV7-7 combines with J gene TRBJ2-5; a possible D gene is TRBD1 (6 bases). The CDR3 length is 15 residues. Germline V CDR1 and CDR2: SSHAT, FNYEAQ (reference sequence). The V end was cut by 5 bases, the J end by 5 bases, with 18 bases between. The CDR3 reads CASSRRITGLETQYF. The CDR3 nucleotides read TGTGCCAGCAGCCGAAGAATTACAGGGTTGGAGACCCAGTACTTC.

V gene TRBV5-1 combines with J gene TRBJ1-1; a weak D match, TRBD1 (5 bases). Germline values: CDR1 SGHRS, CDR2 YFSETQ. V was cut by 4 bases and J by 6 bases, with 13 bases left in between. The CDR3 loop spans 13 amino acids. In DNA, the CDR3 is TGCGCCAGCAGCAGGGAAGGGGACGCTGAAGCTTTCTTT. Amino acids: CASSREGDAEAFF.

This chain uses TRBV2 with TRBJ2-3; maybe TRBD2 (6 bases). This CDR3 contains 15 residues. CDR1 is SNHLY, CDR2 FYNNEI, per germline. V lost 8 bases, J lost 0 bases, and 15 bases lay in between. The CDR3, as DNA: TGTGCCAGCGGGCCTCGAAGCGGGAGCACAGATACGCAGTATTTT. Its protein is CASGPRSGSTDTQYF.

V usage is TRBV11-3 and J usage is TRBJ2-1; 7 bases are shared with TRBD1. J lost 2 bases, V lost 5 bases, and 3 bases had no gene match. The CDR3 runs to 14 residues. Germline lookup yields CDR1 SGHNT and CDR2 YENEEA. This CDR3 is CASSKTGTYNEQFF. The CDR3 region has the DNA TGTGCCAGCAGCAAGACAGGGACCTACAATGAGCAGTTCTTC. The variable domain in full, with the rest retrieved from reference TRBV11-3 and TRBJ2-1, is EAGVVQSPRYKIIEKKQPVAFWCNPISGHNTLYWYLQNLGQGPELLIRYENEEAVDDSQLPKDRFSAERLKGVDSTLKIQPAELGDSAVYLCASSKTGTYNEQFFGPGTRLTVL.

Ten or more counts support this clonotype. The chain's CDR3 is CASSLYNLGTKNIQYF. For the CDR3, the DNA is TGTGCCAGCAGCCTCTACAATCTGGGTACCAAAAACATTCAGTACTTC. This rearrangement joins TRBV12-3 or TRBV12-4 to TRBJ2-4; the D is unclear. Trimming took 6 bases from V and 2 from J, leaving 17 bases between them. This CDR3 spans 16 amino acids.

The table lists this clonotype with many counts. The rearrangement links TRBV30 to TRBJ2-1, with TRBD2 matching 7 bases. V lost 4 bases, J lost 4 bases, and 25 bases stayed unmatched. Germline assignment: CDR1 GTSNPN and CDR2 SVGIG (reference sequence). The CDR3 is 20 residues long. CDR3 amino acids: CAWTDGRDYERLGWYNEQFF. For the CDR3, the DNA is TGTGCCTGGACGGACGGAAGGGACTATGAGAGGCTAGGGTGGTACAATGAGCAGTTCTTC.